Shown below are 8 T cell receptor beta chains from a single sample sequenced in a study of cytomegalovirus exposure and HLA in healthy donors (dated by TCRdb to between 2016 and 2019). Libraries were prepared through the immunoSEQ multiplex PCR assay. The source is immuneACCESS, and TCRdb retained only in-frame sequences with V and J called. Part of the clones is not carried over; for the studies checked, unresolved V genes explain less than half of this, and the remainder is unexplained. This sample has roughly 180,000 clones in its table, and about 89% of those were observed once. The ten largest clonotypes hold 6.5% to 7.5% of the sample. Sequenced material: PBMCs. Receptor source: a man aged 25-45 years in good health and CMV-seropositive.

This clone was picked up one time. The chain recombines TRBV11-2 with TRBJ2-7; D not certain. CDR3 size: 13 residues. The V gene lost 2 bases and the J gene lost 6 bases, with 11 bases spanning the gap. Germline lookup yields CDR1 SGHAT and CDR2 FQNNGV. The CDR3 nucleotides are TGTGCCAGCAGCTTAAGGTTGGCAGGCGAGCAGTACTTC. Residues: CASSLRLAGEQYF.

The genes are TRBV28 and TRBJ1-1; D is uncertain. Germline assignment: CDR1 MDHEN and CDR2 SYDVKM. Deletions cut 4 bases from V and 3 bases from J, with 3 bases between. The CDR3 covers 11 residues. The chain's CDR3 is CASSYYTEAFF. In DNA, the CDR3 is TGTGCCAGCAGTTACTACACTGAAGCTTTCTTT.

J is TRBJ2-2 and V is TRBV13; tentative D call: TRBD1 (5 bases). CDR1 and CDR2 from the germline V gene are PRHDT and FYEKMQ (reference sequence). V lost 6 bases and J lost 4, with 21 bases in between. This CDR3 region has 17 residues. The CDR3 bases are TGTGCCAGCAGTCCCAGGGTGGGCCTCCGGAGCACCGGGGAGCTGTTTTTT. Protein product: CASSPRVGLRSTGELFF.

V gene TRBV28 combines with J gene TRBJ2-7; a possible D gene is TRBD1 (6 bases). The CDR3 is 14 residues long. The V end was cut by 3 bases, the J end by 2 bases, with 11 bases between. Germline-derived CDR1 and CDR2 are MDHEN and SYDVKM. CDR3 region: CASSFPRDTYEQYF. CDR3 bases: TGTGCCAGCAGTTTCCCCAGGGACACCTACGAGCAGTACTTC.

Worth noting for this clone: One end of the junction varies from germline; a read error may be responsible. V and J are TRBV7-7 and TRBJ2-2; no clear D gene. CDR1 is SSHAT and CDR2 is FNYEAQ in the germline V gene (reference sequence). This CDR3 is 16 amino acids long. The CDR3 nucleotides read TGTGCTAGCAGCTTTGGGGTTGCGCGGAACACCGGGGAGCTGTTTTTT. Protein sequence: CASSFGVARNTGELFF.

The J gene is TRBJ2-5, the V gene TRBV7-6; D remains ambiguous. The CDR3 is 15 residues long. V was shortened by 5 bases and J by 0 bases, with 13 bases between the two germline ends. The germline CDR1 and CDR2 sequences are SGHVS and FNYEAQ. The CDR3 spells CASSPILTNQETQYF. The CDR3 DNA is TGTGCCAGCAGCCCCATCCTCACAAACCAAGAGACCCAGTACTTC.

Here the CDR3 reads CASKVRTGAPNEQFF. The CDR3 DNA is TGTGCCAGCAAGGTTCGGACAGGGGCCCCTAATGAGCAGTTCTTC. The gene calls are TRBV6-1 and TRBJ2-1; 9 nucleotides line up with TRBD1. The CDR3 loop spans 15 amino acids. Germline lookup yields CDR1 MNHNS and CDR2 SASEGT. J was trimmed by 7 bases and V by 7 bases; bases with no gene match: 11.

This rearrangement joins TRBV29-1 to TRBJ1-2; the D is unclear. The CDR3 consists of 13 residues. Germline V CDR1 and CDR2: SQVTM, ANQGSEA. V was clipped by 1 base and J by 9 bases, with 15 bases between them. The CDR3 DNA reads as TGCAGCGTTGAAGGGGCCGGGAAAATTCGCTACACCTTC. Protein product: CSVEGAGKIRYTF. The complete variable domain, with remaining parts taken from reference TRBV29-1 and TRBJ1-2, reads SAVISQKPSRDICQRGTSLTIQCQVDSQVTMMFWYRQQPGQSLTLIATANQGSEATYESGFVIDKFPISRPNLTFSTLTVSNMSPEDSSIYLCSVEGAGKIRYTFGSGTRLTVV.